Given below is one T cell receptor (beta chain) in context. Its antigen is undetermined. This entry is derived from a study of identical twins. Template switching supplied a universal primer site; unique molecular identifiers were carried on the cDNA. TCRdb recomputed calls from the 5' RACE reads with MiXCR, one row per CDR3 protein. The sample records 400,000 to 550,000 distinct CDR3 sequences, around 15% being singletons. Study-wide points: The degree of excess twin sharing was weaker in beta out-of-frame sequences. Modeled out-of-frame TCR alpha sharing in monozygotic twins fell below observed levels.

Another study also made use of these data, one on yellow fever vaccine responses in identical twins.

The sequenced sample consisted of CD4+ T cells sorted from blood. The receptor's source is a woman younger than 35 in good health.

CDR3 DNA sequence: TGCAGCGTTCGCAGGGGGCAAAGTGAAAAACTGTTTTTT. Its protein is CSVRRGQSEKLFF. The rearrangement joins TRBV29-1 to TRBJ1-4, with 8 positions matching TRBD1. The junction had 6 bases not matched to a gene; V was cut back by 5 bases and J by 7 bases. CDR1 is SQVTM and CDR2 is ANQGSEA in the germline V gene. The CDR3 runs 13 residues.